This T cell receptor (beta chain) was sequenced in a study of T-cell memory formation after mild COVID-19. Study information: Clusters were largely donor specific.

V was pared by 4 bases and J by 8 bases, with 10 bases between. The germline V gene has CDR1 SGHRS and CDR2 YFSETQ. This CDR3 has 12 amino acids. As regards this clonotype: Antigen: not known.

TCRdb reprocessed the 5' RACE reads with MiXCR, giving one entry per CDR3 protein. The sample contains approximately 260,000 distinct CDR3 sequences, about 16% of which appear only once. General study points: Later expanders leaned CD4+, whereas clones that contracted between day 15 and 85 were balanced CD4/CD8.

This rearrangement joins TRBV5-1 to TRBJ2-1, with D maybe TRBD1 (6 bases). The TCR originated in a man younger than 30 who had mild COVID-19 (a few samples of this study predate the infection). Cell type and time point are not known. The sample comprised PBMCs or a T cell subset sorted from them (not recorded which). CDR3 coding DNA: TGCGCCAGCAGCCGACAGGAGGATGAGCAGTTCTTC. Amino acids: CASSRQEDEQFF.